Presented here are 5 T cell receptor beta chains from one specimen sequenced in a study of cytotoxic CD8 clonotypes in ibrutinib-treated CLL. Only in-frame clones appear in the TCRdb table, and some are missing; sequencing was by immunoSEQ multiplex PCR. Of hundreds of thousands of clones in the sample, roughly 79% are singletons; the top ten hold about 6.7%. Sequencing was performed on PBMCs, taken before ibrutinib treatment. The source of these receptors is a human donor with chronic lymphocytic leukemia.

The genes are TRBV13 and TRBJ1-5, with D maybe TRBD1 (5 bases). V lost 6 bases to trimming and J lost 4 bases, with 10 bases between them. Germline assignment: CDR1 PRHDT and CDR2 FYEKMQ (reference sequence). The CDR3 sequence is 13 residues long. The CDR3 spells CASSLQANQPQHF. CDR3 DNA sequence: TGTGCCAGCAGTTTACAGGCGAATCAGCCCCAGCATTTT.

At least ten counts were recorded for this clone. The chain recombines TRBV2 with TRBJ1-2; no clear D gene. Trimming took 6 bases from V and 4 from J, leaving 9 bases between them. Germline V CDR1 and CDR2: SNHLY, FYNNEI. This CDR3 contains 12 residues. Here the CDR3 DNA reads TGTGCCAGCAGCGGGTCTTTCTATGGCTACACCTTC. This codes for CASSGSFYGYTF.

In its sample, this clone was seen once. The rearrangement uses TRBV5-1 and TRBJ1-4, with 8 bases fitting TRBD1. The CDR3 covers 15 residues. V was clipped by 0 bases and J by 5 bases; unmatched bases: 3. CDR1 and CDR2 (germline): SGHRS, YFSETQ. This CDR3 reads CASSLVGQGNEKLFF. In DNA form, the CDR3 reads TGCGCCAGCAGCTTGGTTGGACAGGGAAATGAAAAACTGTTTTTT.

The V and J genes are TRBV18 and TRBJ2-7; 13 nucleotides agree with TRBD2. V was pared by 3 bases and J by 5 bases, with 4 bases of the junction left unmatched. The CDR3 has 15 residues. Germline values: CDR1 KGHSH, CDR2 LQKENI. In nucleotides, the CDR3 is TGTGCCAGCTCACCCGGACTAGCGGGAGATGACGAGCAGTACTTC. This sequence encodes CASSPGLAGDDEQYF.

V and J are TRBV7-7 and TRBJ2-7; 7 bases fit TRBD1. V gave up 1 base and J gave up 5 bases; unmatched junction bases: 2. Germline assignment: CDR1 SSHAT and CDR2 FNYEAQ (reference sequence). The CDR3 is made up of 13 amino acids. CDR3 sequence: CASSLDTGDEQYF. Written as DNA, the CDR3 is TGTGCCAGCAGCTTAGATACAGGGGACGAGCAGTACTTC.